Listed below are T cell receptor beta chains from one sample, sequenced in a study of cytomegalovirus exposure and HLA in healthy donors. Assay used: immunoSEQ multiplex PCR; TCRdb lists only in-frame clones, some missing. The sample lists about 130,000 clones, around four fifths occurring once. Sequenced material: PBMCs. The receptors derive from a woman between 40 and 55 years old in good health and CMV-seropositive. CDR3s include the opening cysteine and the closing phenylalanine or tryptophan. D genes are given only for firm matches. Clone size is given for some rows only: seen once, a few or many times, or a class if the clone is expanded.

CASSPWGGVKQPQHF	TGTGCCAGCAGCCCTTGGGGGGGGGTAAAACAGCCCCAGCATTTT	TRBV5-8	TRBJ1-5	NA	NA
CASSLGRRGLNTEAFF	TGCGCCAGCAGCTTGGGGAGAAGGGGGCTCAACACTGAAGCTTTCTTT	TRBV5-1	TRBJ1-1	TRBD1	NA
CASSPSGRAYEQYF	TGTGCTAGCAGCCCTAGCGGGAGGGCCTACGAGCAGTACTTC	TRBV7-7	TRBJ2-7	TRBD2	NA
CASTLSGGNQPQHF	TGTGCCAGCACCCTATCGGGGGGCAATCAGCCCCAGCATTTT	TRBV7-9	TRBJ1-5	NA	few
CASSEDRWNTEAFF	TGTGCCAGCAGTGAAGACAGATGGAACACTGAAGCTTTCTTT	TRBV6-5	TRBJ1-1	NA	NA
CASSVRAGSLNTEAFF	TGTGCCAGCAGCGTGCGAGCAGGTTCCCTTAACACTGAAGCTTTCTTT	TRBV9	TRBJ1-1	NA	NA
CASSSNQQGRGNYGYTF	TGTGCCAGCAGCTCAAACCAACAGGGGCGGGGTAACTATGGCTACACCTTC	TRBV7-2	TRBJ1-2	TRBD1	NA
CASSEYEFLQTTDTQYF	TGTGCCAGCAGTGAATATGAGTTTTTACAGACCACAGATACGCAGTATTTT	TRBV25-1	TRBJ2-3	NA	NA
CASSLVPGLGTEAFF	TGTGCCAGCAGCTTAGTTCCGGGATTGGGCACTGAAGCTTTCTTT	TRBV7-2	TRBJ1-1	NA	NA
CASRSGTDNEKLFF	TGCGCCAGCAGGTCCGGGACAGACAATGAAAAACTGTTTTTT	TRBV5-1	TRBJ1-4	TRBD1	NA
CAWRPEWEEAFF	TGTGCCTGGAGACCTGAGTGGGAGGAAGCTTTCTTT	TRBV30	TRBJ1-1	NA	few
CASNQGRGGANVLTF	TGTGCCAGCAACCAGGGGCGCGGTGGGGCCAACGTCCTGACTTTC	TRBV2	TRBJ2-6	NA	NA
CASSRGDYGYTF	TGCGCCAGCAGCCGGGGGGACTATGGCTACACCTTC	TRBV5-1	TRBJ1-2	NA	few
CASSLGRLAGEEQYF	TGTGCCAGCAGCTTAGGTCGACTAGCGGGAGAAGAGCAGTACTTC	TRBV7-2	TRBJ2-5	TRBD2	NA
CASSLVKSFSGQLYEQYF	TGTGCCAGCAGCTTAGTTAAGAGTTTTTCGGGACAGCTTTACGAGCAGTACTTC	TRBV11-2	TRBJ2-7	TRBD1	NA
CASSLGSSGGTSDTQYF	TGCGCCAGCAGCTTGGGTTCCAGCGGGGGGACCTCAGATACGCAGTATTTT	TRBV5-1	TRBJ2-3	TRBD2	few
CASTELRSGNTQYF	TGTGCCAGCACCGAGCTACGGAGCGGGAATACGCAGTATTTT	TRBV2	TRBJ2-3	TRBD2	NA
CASIVGQGAYQPQHF	TGTGCCAGCATAGTAGGACAGGGGGCTTATCAGCCCCAGCATTTT	TRBV28	TRBJ1-5	TRBD1	NA
CSVVLAGGPTQYF	TGCAGCGTTGTTTTAGCGGGAGGCCCAACGCAGTATTTT	TRBV29-1	TRBJ2-3	TRBD2	NA
CASSGGTSGEQYF	TGTGCCAGCAGCGGGGGGACTAGCGGGGAGCAGTACTTC	TRBV7-2	TRBJ2-7	TRBD2	NA
CASRETGTPSGYTF	TGTGCCAGCAGGGAGACAGGGACACCCAGCGGCTACACCTTC	TRBV6-6	TRBJ1-2	TRBD1	few
CASSPGRDEKLFF	TGTGCCAGCTCACCAGGGAGAGATGAAAAACTGTTTTTT	TRBV18	TRBJ1-4	NA	few
CASRQDRAVRPQHF	TGTGCCAGCAGGCAGGACAGGGCGGTACGGCCCCAGCATTTT	TRBV28	TRBJ1-5	TRBD1	NA
CASSVRTSGGGTDTQYF	TGTGCCAGCAGTGTTCGGACTAGCGGGGGGGGGACAGATACGCAGTATTTT	TRBV6-1	TRBJ2-3	TRBD2	NA
CASSEEWGLAGGEFNEQFF	TGTGCCAGCAGTGAAGAGTGGGGGCTAGCGGGGGGGGAGTTTAATGAGCAGTTCTTC	TRBV6-1	TRBJ2-1	TRBD2	NA
CATSRDVGPPTDTQYF	TGTGCCACCAGCAGAGATGTGGGCCCTCCAACAGATACGCAGTATTTT	TRBV15	TRBJ2-3	NA	NA
CASSLGRTGVAGELFF	TGTGCCAGCAGCCTAGGTCGGACAGGGGTAGCCGGGGAGCTGTTTTTT	TRBV5-5	TRBJ2-2	TRBD1	NA
CASSSLPGRDIQYF	TGTGCCAGCAGTTCCCTACCTGGCCGGGACATTCAGTACTTC	TRBV6-5	TRBJ2-4	NA	NA
CASSPDRAGYGYTF	TGTGCCAGCTCCCCTGACAGGGCGGGTTATGGCTACACCTTC	TRBV18	TRBJ1-2	TRBD1	NA
CASSTTTGFSGANVLTF	TGTGCCAGCAGCACAACTACCGGGTTCTCTGGGGCCAACGTCCTGACTTTC	TRBV7-3	TRBJ2-6	NA	NA
CASSQFPVGAPLMNTEAFF	TGCGCCAGCAGCCAATTTCCCGTGGGGGCGCCTTTGATGAACACTGAAGCTTTCTTT	TRBV4-3	TRBJ1-1	NA	NA
CASSLARTSGGQETQYF	TGTGCCAGCAGCTTAGCCCGCACTAGCGGGGGCCAAGAGACCCAGTACTTC	TRBV7-2	TRBJ2-5	TRBD2	NA
CASSARPWLPNTEAFF	TGTGCCAGCAGCGCACGTCCGTGGCTGCCGAACACTGAAGCTTTCTTT	TRBV7-2	TRBJ1-1	NA	once
CASSAGVSAYEQYF	TGTGCCAGCAGTGCAGGGGTCAGCGCCTACGAGCAGTACTTC	TRBV27	TRBJ2-7	NA	NA
CASSAVVAKNIQYF	TGTGCCAGCAGCGCAGTTGTCGCCAAAAACATTCAGTACTTC	TRBV7-9	TRBJ2-4	NA	NA
CASSLLGAPDTQYF	TGCGCCAGCAGCCTCTTGGGGGCCCCAGATACGCAGTATTTT	TRBV4-1	TRBJ2-3	NA	NA
CASSVGGLAGPQFF	TGTGCCAGCAGCGTAGGAGGACTAGCGGGACCCCAGTTCTTC	TRBV9	TRBJ2-1	TRBD2	NA
CASSTLAGGGDTQYF	TGTGCCAGCAGTACCCTAGCGGGGGGGGGAGATACGCAGTATTTT	TRBV28	TRBJ2-3	TRBD2	few
CASSLPTGGQETQYF	TGTGCCAGCAGCTTGCCCACAGGGGGCCAAGAGACCCAGTACTTC	TRBV5-4	TRBJ2-5	TRBD1	NA
CASKIVSGPGELFF	TGTGCCAGCAAAATAGTTTCAGGGCCCGGGGAGCTGTTTTTT	TRBV2	TRBJ2-2	NA	once
CASSLGQNTEAFF	TGCGCCAGCAGCCTCGGACAGAACACTGAAGCTTTCTTT	TRBV4-1	TRBJ1-1	NA	NA
CASSLDYGYTF	TGTGCCAGCAGCCTAGACTATGGCTACACCTTC	TRBV5-6	TRBJ1-2	NA	NA
CAWTKGLQNTEAFF	TGTGCCTGGACAAAGGGACTTCAGAACACTGAAGCTTTCTTT	TRBV30	TRBJ1-1	NA	NA
CASSPTGTNEKLFF	TGTGCCAGCTCACCGACAGGGACGAATGAAAAACTGTTTTTT	TRBV18	TRBJ1-4	TRBD1	NA
CASSQEDSSYNSPLHF	TGTGCCAGCAGCCAAGAGGACAGCTCCTATAATTCACCCCTCCACTTT	TRBV4-2	TRBJ1-6	NA	NA